What follows are 29 T cell receptor beta chains derived from one specimen sequenced in a study of blood T cells in healthy people across ages. A J-beta primer mix and a sample-barcoded 5' primer were used in a second PCR of about 6 to 12 cycles. One entry per CDR3 protein, called by TCRdb with MiXCR from the 5' RACE reads. The sample lists roughly 1,700,000 distinct CDR3 sequences; 28% were seen once. Sequencing input: blood. The receptors here all came from a woman aged 25 to 39 in good health.

V is TRBV7-9 and J is TRBJ2-7; no clear D gene. V was clipped by 4 bases and J by 5 bases, with 15 bases between them. Germline values: CDR1 SEHNR, CDR2 FQNEAQ (reference sequence). The CDR3 spans 14 residues. The CDR3 nucleotides are TGTGCCAGCAGCTCCGATACGATATGTGACGAGCAGTACTTC. This sequence encodes CASSSDTICDEQYF.

Turning to this clonotype: Just one base apart from a much larger clone, this may be a read error. The genes are TRBV20-1 and TRBJ2-4, with 9 bases fitting TRBD2. The V and J ends lost 6 bases and 13 bases, in that order; junction bases with no gene match: 16. Germline-derived CDR1 and CDR2 are DFQATT and SNEGSKA (reference sequence). The CDR3 spans 14 residues. This chain's CDR3 is CSARRLAAYYGQYF. The CDR3 nucleotides are TGCAGTGCCAGGAGACTAGCGGCCTATTACGGGCAGTACTTC.

There are a few counts of this clonotype. This chain uses TRBV6-6 with TRBJ2-1; tentatively, D is TRBD2 (5 bases). This CDR3 has 17 residues. V was cut by 2 bases and J by 2 bases, with 16 bases left in between. From germline, CDR1 is MNHNY and CDR2 SVGAGI (reference sequence). The CDR3 sequence: CASSYDSRGSTYNEQFF. The CDR3 coding sequence is TGTGCCAGCAGTTACGATTCCCGCGGGTCAACCTACAATGAGCAGTTCTTC.

This clonotype was detected only a few times. The chain uses TRBV9 and TRBJ2-7; 9 bases agree with TRBD1. CDR1 SGDLS and CDR2 YYNGEE come from the germline V gene. The CDR3 sequence is 15 residues long. Losses at the gene ends were 3 bases for V and 5 bases for J; bases not matched to a gene: 9. CDR3 in DNA: TGTGCCAGCAGCGGTGGCGGGACAGGGCCCCACGAGCAGTACTTC. Translating gives CASSGGGTGPHEQYF.

This chain connects TRBV4-1 to TRBJ1-2; D is unresolved. Looked up from germline, CDR1 is MGHRA and CDR2 is YSYEKL. This CDR3 has 18 amino acids. The V end lost 3 bases, the J end lost 0 bases, and 20 bases lay between the germline ends. CDR3 nucleotides: TGCGCCAGCAGCCAGGCGGGTCAGGTTTTGATTCCTAACTATGGCTACACCTTC. Amino acids: CASSQAGQVLIPNYGYTF.

A few counts support this clonotype. The V gene is TRBV5-5, the J gene TRBJ1-2; D perhaps matches TRBD1 (5 bases). The V and J ends lost 1 base and 1 base respectively, with 14 bases between them. Looked up from germline, CDR1 is SGHKS and CDR2 is YYEKEE (reference sequence). This CDR3 is 16 amino acids long. The CDR3 protein is CASSLSPGWGNYGYTF. The CDR3 nucleotides are TGTGCCAGCAGCTTGTCCCCAGGGTGGGGTAACTATGGCTACACCTTC.

This chain joins TRBV4-2 and TRBJ1-1; weak D call: TRBD1 (5 bases). The germline V gene encodes CDR1 LGHNA and CDR2 YNFKEQ. The CDR3 contains 14 residues. V gave up 0 bases and J gave up 9 bases, with 14 bases separating them. The CDR3 nucleotides are TGTGCCAGCAGCCAAGAAGGGCGGGCAGGGAAAGCTTTCTTT. It specifies CASSQEGRAGKAFF.

This clonotype was observed many times. V is TRBV12-3 or TRBV12-4 and J is TRBJ2-1; TRBD1 matches 11 bases. This CDR3 spans 13 amino acids. Unmatched junction bases numbered 4, after V lost 8 bases and J lost 7 bases. As DNA, the CDR3 is TGTGCCAGCGGACAGGGGGCGAGGAATGAGCAGTTCTTC. Translating gives CASGQGARNEQFF.

The CDR3: CASSPPGVVNEQFF. The CDR3 DNA sequence: TGTGCCAGCTCACCACCGGGCGTAGTGAATGAGCAGTTCTTC. The J gene is TRBJ2-1, the V gene TRBV18; no definite D call. V dropped 0 bases and J dropped 7 bases, with 10 bases sitting between them. The CDR3 runs to 14 residues. CDR1 KGHSH and CDR2 LQKENI come from the germline V gene. Combining the CDR3 with reference TRBV18 and TRBJ2-1 gives the whole variable domain NAGVMQNPRHLVRRRGQEARLRCSPMKGHSHVYWYRQLPEEGLKFMVYLQKENIIDESGMPKERFSAEFPKEGPSILRIQQVVRGDSAAYFCASSPPGVVNEQFFGPGTRLTVL.

The chain couples TRBV7-2 to TRBJ2-1; tentatively, D is TRBD2 (6 bases). Deletions cut 1 base from V and 6 bases from J, with 10 bases between. From germline, CDR1 is SGHTA and CDR2 FQGNSA. The CDR3 is made up of 14 amino acids. The CDR3, as DNA: TGTGCCAGCAGCTTAGATGGGGGGAGCAATGAGCAGTTCTTC. Translated, it gives CASSLDGGSNEQFF. The complete variable domain, with remaining parts taken from reference TRBV7-2 and TRBJ2-1, reads GAGVSQSPSNKVTEKGKDVELRCDPISGHTALYWYRQSLGQGLEFLIYFQGNSAPDKSGLPSDRFSAERTGGSVSTLTIQRTQQEDSAVYLCASSLDGGSNEQFFGPGTRLTVL.

This clonotype was detected only a few times. The V gene is TRBV7-6, the J gene TRBJ2-1; a possible D gene is TRBD2 (6 bases). CDR3 length: 15 residues. Looked up from germline, CDR1 is SGHVS and CDR2 is FNYEAQ. V was shortened by 5 bases and J by 2 bases, with 13 bases between the two germline ends. DNA for the CDR3: TGTGCCAGCAGCCCCGTGGTAGCGGCCTACAATGAGCAGTTCTTC. It specifies CASSPVVAAYNEQFF.

In regard to this clonotype: Compared with germline, one end of the junction differs, possibly owing to a read error. V is TRBV4-2 and J is TRBJ1-2; D not certain. The CDR3 runs to 13 residues. Germline-derived CDR1 and CDR2 are LGHNA and YNFKEQ. Here the CDR3 reads CASNQDRSQGYTF. In nucleotides, the CDR3 is TGTGCCAGCAACCAAGATCGCTCTCAAGGCTACACCTTC.

The chain links TRBV7-2 to TRBJ1-2; 10 bases agree with TRBD1. With V trimmed by 5 bases and J by 7 bases, 7 bases remained unmatched. Germline V gene sequence: CDR1 SGHTA, CDR2 FQGNSA. The CDR3 extends over 14 amino acids. CDR3 region: CASSREGQGSGYTF. The CDR3 DNA sequence: TGTGCCAGCAGCAGGGAGGGACAGGGGAGTGGCTACACCTTC.

The chain recombines TRBV30 with TRBJ2-1; D gene ambiguous. Germline CDR1 is GTSNPN and CDR2 is SVGIG (reference sequence). The CDR3 extends over 14 amino acids. Trimming left V 1 base short and J 0 bases short, with 7 bases between. The DNA of the CDR3 is TGTGCCTGGAGTGACGGCGGCTCCTACAATGAGCAGTTCTTC. Translating gives CAWSDGGSYNEQFF.

The chain has TRBV7-9 and TRBJ2-6, with TRBD1 matching over 7 bases. This CDR3 has 15 amino acids. Germline CDR1 reads SEHNR; CDR2 reads FQNEAQ (reference sequence). V shed 6 bases, J shed 4 bases, and the junction held 6 bases outside the gene matches. This CDR3 is CASRDTGVGANVLTF. The CDR3 bases are TGTGCCAGCAGAGATACAGGGGTGGGGGCCAACGTCCTGACTTTC.

The chain employs TRBV7-6 and TRBJ2-3, with TRBD2 matching over 9 bases. The V gene end was trimmed by 2 bases and the J gene end by 1 base; junction bases not matched to a gene: 4. CDR3 size: 16 residues. Germline-derived CDR1 and CDR2 are SGHVS and FNYEAQ. This chain's CDR3 is CASSLYQRGGTDTQYF. CDR3 nucleotides: TGTGCCAGCAGCTTATACCAGCGGGGGGGCACAGATACGCAGTATTTT.

This clonotype was seen a few times. The chain recombines TRBV19 with TRBJ2-7; D remains ambiguous. Trimming removed 3 bases from V and 1 base from J, with 10 bases in between. Germline CDR1 is LNHDA and CDR2 is SQIVND (reference sequence). The CDR3 extends over 14 amino acids. The CDR3: CASSIGQISYEQYF. DNA of the CDR3: TGTGCCAGTAGTATTGGGCAGATTTCCTACGAGCAGTACTTC.

This clonotype was picked up many times. It may be a read error: a sequence one base away is much more abundant. CDR3 sequence: CSASLNEQYF. As DNA, the CDR3 is TGCAGTGCTAGTTTAAATGAGCAGTACTTC. V usage is TRBV20-1 and J usage is TRBJ2-5; no firm D call. The CDR3 contains 10 residues. The V and J ends lost 3 bases and 11 bases respectively, with 10 bases between them. Germline V CDR1 and CDR2: DFQATT, SNEGSKA (reference sequence).

The V call is TRBV7-2, the J call TRBJ2-3; 14 nucleotides agree with TRBD2. V shed 3 bases and J 3 bases; nucleotides not matched to a gene: 5. Germline lookup yields CDR1 SGHTA and CDR2 FQGNSA. The CDR3 has 17 residues. Here the CDR3 DNA reads TGTGCCAGCAGCTTCTCCGGGACTAGCGGGAGTACAGATACGCAGTATTTT. This codes for CASSFSGTSGSTDTQYF.

This sequence joins TRBV20-1 and TRBJ1-5; tentative D call: TRBD1 (5 bases). CDR1 is DFQATT, CDR2 SNEGSKA, per germline (reference sequence). Trimming removed 5 bases from V and 5 bases from J, with 22 bases in between. The CDR3 contains 16 residues. The CDR3: CSAGDPKGGADQPQHF. The CDR3 DNA is TGCAGTGCTGGGGACCCCAAGGGCGGGGCCGATCAGCCCCAGCATTTT.

The chain combines TRBV2 with TRBJ2-1; tentatively, D is TRBD1 (6 bases). This CDR3 is built from 13 residues. Trimming took 6 bases from V and 6 from J, leaving 12 bases between them. Germline values: CDR1 SNHLY, CDR2 FYNNEI. CDR3 sequence reads: CASSATGFNEQFF. DNA of the CDR3: TGTGCCAGCAGCGCCACAGGGTTCAATGAGCAGTTCTTC.

The sample holds a few counts of this clonotype. The chain joins TRBV7-2 to TRBJ1-2, with D possibly being TRBD1 (5 bases). The CDR3 runs to 13 residues. V was pared by 6 bases and J by 4 bases, with 12 bases between. CDR1 and CDR2 from the germline V gene are SGHTA and FQGNSA. The CDR3 reads CASSFLGGYGYTF. The CDR3 DNA follows: TGTGCCAGCAGTTTCCTGGGGGGCTATGGCTACACCTTC.

This clonotype came up a few times. The J gene is TRBJ2-6, the V gene TRBV11-2; 10 nucleotides line up with TRBD2. V was pared by 4 bases and J by 3 bases, with 18 bases of the junction left unmatched. Per the germline V gene, CDR1 is SGHAT and CDR2 is FQNNGV. The CDR3 consists of 21 residues. The CDR3 DNA follows: TGTGCCAGCAGCTCCCTAGTTCCCGGTTCTAGCGGGAGATATGGGGCCAACGTCCTGACTTTC. Translating gives CASSSLVPGSSGRYGANVLTF.

Worth noting for this clonotype: One end of the junction does not line up with germline, which may come from a read error. The rearrangement links TRBV18 to TRBJ1-2, with D maybe TRBD1 (5 bases). This CDR3 comprises 17 residues. Germline CDR1 reads KGHSH; CDR2 reads LQKENI. CDR3 sequence: CASSHPGVDTGGYGYTF. In nucleotides, the CDR3 is TGTGCCAGCTCACACCCCGGTGTGGACACGGGGGGATATGGATACACCTTC.

The sample holds one count of this clonotype. The gene calls are TRBV7-9 and TRBJ2-4, with D possibly being TRBD2 (6 bases). Judging by the DNA end, TRBJ2-7 fits better; the J call may be wrong. CDR1 and CDR2 from the germline V gene are SEHNR and FQNEAQ (reference sequence). The CDR3 totals 14 residues. In DNA, the CDR3 is TGTGCCAGCAGCCGCTGGGACTGGGGTTACGAGCAGTACTTC. It is translated as CASSRWDWGYEQYF.

The V and J genes are TRBV5-1 and TRBJ2-3; 8 bases are a match to TRBD2. The CDR3 consists of 15 residues. Germline lookup yields CDR1 SGHRS and CDR2 YFSETQ. Losses at the gene ends were 2 bases for V and 3 bases for J; bases not matched to a gene: 5. CDR3 sequence: CASSFDSGGTDTQYF. In DNA, the CDR3 is TGCGCCAGCAGCTTTGATTCGGGGGGGACAGATACGCAGTATTTT.

The chain links TRBV30 to TRBJ2-1, with D perhaps TRBD1 or TRBD2 (5 bases each). CDR3 length: 13 amino acids. Trimming removed 8 bases at V and 4 bases at J, with 15 bases between. The V gene's germline CDR1 is GTSNPN and CDR2 SVGIG (reference sequence). The CDR3 DNA reads as TGTGCCCGAGGGACCACGGGGTACAATGAGCAGTTCTTC. Its protein is CARGTTGYNEQFF.

There are many counts of this clonotype. The chain combines TRBV7-2 with TRBJ2-5; the D gene could be TRBD1 or TRBD2 (6 bases each). V lost 3 bases to trimming and J lost 5 bases, with 13 bases between them. Germline CDR1 SGHTA, CDR2 FQGNSA. This CDR3 spans 14 amino acids. The CDR3: CASSFHGGEETQYF. The CDR3 region has the DNA TGTGCCAGCAGCTTTCACGGGGGCGAGGAGACCCAGTACTTC.

Comment on this clonotype: A junction end diverges from the germline sequence, so it may reflect a read error. The chain has TRBV9 and TRBJ2-4, with a tentative D call TRBD2 (6 bases). The J call may be faulty, since TRBJ2-7 better matches the DNA end. CDR3 length: 14 amino acids. The germline gives CDR1 SGDLS, CDR2 YYNGEE. CDR3 nucleotides: TGTGCCAACAGCGTAGCTACCGGGGGCTACGAGCAGTACTTC. It yields the protein CANSVATGGYEQYF.